Here is one T cell receptor beta chain with its context. This record comes from a study of liver allograft versus peripheral blood T cells. Study background: The authors compared T cell receptor repertoires in transplanted livers with recipients' peripheral blood repertoires.

Germline V CDR1 and CDR2: SEHNR, FQNEAQ (reference sequence). The CDR3 runs to 17 residues. V lost 5 bases and J lost 1; bases outside the gene matches: 13. TCRdb re-analysed the reads in MiXCR, keeping a single row per CDR3 protein. The table has hundreds of distinct CDR3 sequences, roughly a sixth seen once. The TCR comes from a human patient who had a liver transplant. These T cells may partly come from the graft donor. This sequence joins TRBV7-9 and TRBJ1-1, with 7 bases matching TRBD1. CDR3: CASSPKRLGTENTEAFF. In DNA form, the CDR3 reads TGTGCCAGCAGCCCCAAACGTCTTGGGACAGAGAACACTGAAGCTTTCTTT.